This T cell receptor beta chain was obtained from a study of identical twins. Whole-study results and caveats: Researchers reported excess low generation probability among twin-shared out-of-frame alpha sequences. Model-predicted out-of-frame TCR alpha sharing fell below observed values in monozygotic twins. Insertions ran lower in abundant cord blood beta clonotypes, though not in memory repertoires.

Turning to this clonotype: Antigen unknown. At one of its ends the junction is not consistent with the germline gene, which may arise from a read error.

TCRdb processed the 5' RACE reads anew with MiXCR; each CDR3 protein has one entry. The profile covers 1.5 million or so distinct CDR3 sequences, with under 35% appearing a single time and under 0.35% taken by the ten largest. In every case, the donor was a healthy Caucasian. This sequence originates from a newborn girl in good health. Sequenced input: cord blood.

CDR3 protein: CASSLRDIYNSPHHF. The CDR3, as DNA: TGTGCCAGCAGCCTCCGGGACATCTATAATTCACCCCACCACTTT. The rearrangement joins TRBV7-2 to TRBJ1-6; possible D gene TRBD1, 6 bases. The CDR3 is made up of 15 amino acids. The germline V gene encodes CDR1 SGHTA and CDR2 FQGNSA.